This entry concerns a single T cell receptor beta chain. The data were taken from a study of OX40 agonist ivuxolimab in advanced cancers. The wider study: An anti-OX40 (CD134) antibody with agonistic activity, ivuxolimab, was administered to patients.

This CDR3 comprises 17 residues. Germline V CDR1 and CDR2: SGDLS, YYNGEE. With 3 bases removed from V and 4 bases from J, the gap between germline ends came to 22 bases. The assay was immunoSEQ multiplex PCR, and TCRdb's table has in-frame clones only and misses some. The data contain under 85,000 clones, 85% to 95% of them singletons. The chain joins TRBV9 to TRBJ1-1, with D perhaps matching TRBD1 (5 bases). The receptor comes from an adult with an advanced solid tumor such as melanoma, head and neck, liver or kidney cancer. Sample: CD4+ or CD8+ T cells sorted from blood, taken in a trial of the OX40 agonist ivuxolimab. CDR3 nucleotide sequence: TGTGCCAGCAGCGACGGACCGCTGGGGGGGTCGGGCACTGAAGCTTTCTTT. This encodes CASSDGPLGGSGTEAFF.